Each of the 25 T cell receptor beta chains below was sequenced from the same sample in a study of blood T cells in healthy people across ages. A J-beta primer mix and a sample-barcoded 5' primer were used in a second PCR of about 7 to 12 cycles. MiXCR, run by TCRdb on the 5' RACE reads, gives a single entry per CDR3 protein. The table lists about 2 million distinct CDR3 sequences, 49% of them singletons. Sequencing was carried out using blood. The receptors originated from a woman aged 40 to 50 in good health.

This clonotype was seen a handful of times. V gene TRBV4-3 combines with J gene TRBJ2-1; a possible D gene is TRBD1 (5 bases). This CDR3 is built from 17 residues. Germline lookup yields CDR1 LGHNA and CDR2 YSLEER. V was clipped by 0 bases and J by 0 bases, with 12 bases between them. Here the CDR3 DNA reads TGCGCCAGCAGCCAAGATAGTGTTAGGGGCTCCTACAATGAGCAGTTCTTC. This encodes CASSQDSVRGSYNEQFF.

The chain recombines TRBV15 with TRBJ1-2; no clear D. CDR1 is LNHNV, CDR2 YYDKDF, per germline (reference sequence). The CDR3 is 12 residues long. Between the trimmed V and J ends, which lost 5 bases and 7 bases, there was a span of 11 bases. As DNA, the CDR3 is TGTGCCACCAGCGGAGGGAAGAGTGGCTACACCTTC. The encoded protein is CATSGGKSGYTF.

V usage is TRBV5-1 and J usage is TRBJ2-3; TRBD2 matches 11 bases. The CDR3 spans 15 residues. The J segment lost 6 bases and the V segment lost 4 bases, leaving 7 bases of the junction unmatched. The germline V gene encodes CDR1 SGHRS and CDR2 YFSETQ. Here the CDR3 DNA reads TGCGCCAGCAGCCTCCGGGGACTAGCGGTCGATACGCAGTATTTT. Translated: CASSLRGLAVDTQYF. The full variable domain, in which reference TRBV5-1 and TRBJ2-3 provide the parts outside the CDR3, is KAGVTQTPRYLIKTRGQQVTLSCSPISGHRSVSWYQQTPGQGLQFLFEYFSETQRNKGNFPGRFSGRQFSNSRSEMNVSTLELGDSALYLCASSLRGLAVDTQYFGPGTRLTVL.

This chain uses TRBV4-3 with TRBJ2-1; 9 positions match TRBD2. The better agreement between TRBJ2-7 and the DNA end casts doubt on the J call. Germline lookup yields CDR1 LGHNA and CDR2 YSLEER. CDR3 length equals 16 residues. The chain's CDR3 is CASSQGAGGSNNEQYF. CDR3 in DNA: TGCGCCAGCAGCCAAGGGGCGGGGGGGTCGAACAATGAGCAGTACTTC.

This clonotype was found a few times. V gene TRBV4-1 combines with J gene TRBJ2-7; D may be TRBD1 or TRBD2 (5 bases each). Trimming pared 5 bases from V and 2 bases from J, leaving 13 bases between. This CDR3 comprises 14 residues. Germline loops: CDR1 MGHRA, CDR2 YSYEKL. CDR3 protein: CASSLGESTYEQYF. CDR3 bases: TGCGCCAGCAGCTTGGGGGAGTCGACCTACGAGCAGTACTTC.

The chain couples TRBV7-9 to TRBJ1-1, with D hard to call. V dropped 0 bases and J dropped 4 bases, with 9 bases sitting between them. The CDR3 spans 14 residues. Germline V gene sequence: CDR1 SEHNR, CDR2 FQNEAQ (reference sequence). The CDR3: CASSLAQASTEAFF. The DNA of the CDR3 is TGTGCCAGCAGCTTAGCGCAGGCATCCACTGAAGCTTTCTTT.

The chain combines TRBV20-1 with TRBJ2-5, with D perhaps TRBD2 (5 bases). The V and J ends lost 0 bases and 5 bases respectively, with 7 bases between them. The germline V gene has CDR1 DFQATT and CDR2 SNEGSKA (reference sequence). This CDR3 region has 12 residues. The CDR3 DNA follows: TGCAGTGCTAGAGACGGGGTCGAGACCCAGTACTTC. It is translated as CSARDGVETQYF.

This clonotype was seen only a few times. The rearrangement links TRBV7-2 to TRBJ2-5; either TRBD1 or TRBD2 may fit D (5 bases each). From germline, CDR1 is SGHTA and CDR2 FQGNSA. This CDR3 has 14 amino acids. Trimming pared 5 bases from V and 3 bases from J, leaving 13 bases between. For the CDR3, the DNA is TGTGCCAGCAGCCTCCGGGACGGAAAAGAGACCCAGTACTTC. Residues: CASSLRDGKETQYF.

This clonotype was seen many times. The rearrangement links TRBV28 to TRBJ1-4, with D possibly TRBD1 on 5 matching bases. The length of the CDR3 is 16 residues. Germline CDR1 and CDR2: MDHEN and SYDVKM. Trimming took off 5 bases at V and 2 bases at J, with 15 bases between the two ends. The CDR3 spells CASSPQGLGTNEKLFF. The DNA of the CDR3 is TGTGCCAGCAGTCCCCAGGGTCTCGGGACTAATGAAAAACTGTTTTTT.

The chain joins TRBV3-1 to TRBJ1-4; D is perhaps TRBD1 (6 bases). V was trimmed by 6 bases and J by 1 base, leaving 9 bases between them. This CDR3 is 14 amino acids long. The germline V gene encodes CDR1 LGHDT and CDR2 YNNKEL (reference sequence). The CDR3 reads CASSQQGTNEKLFF. CDR3 DNA: TGTGCCAGCAGTCAACAGGGAACTAATGAAAAACTGTTTTTT. The full variable domain, in which reference TRBV3-1 and TRBJ1-4 provide the parts outside the CDR3, is DTAVSQTPKYLVTQMGNDKSIKCEQNLGHDTMYWYKQDSKKFLKIMFSYNNKELIINETVPNRFSPKSPDKAHLNLHINSLELGDSAVYFCASSQQGTNEKLFFGSGTQLSVL.

In the case of this clonotype: This may arise from a read error, as a much more abundant clone is one base away. V gene TRBV20-1 combines with J gene TRBJ2-7; no firm D call. Per germline, CDR1 DFQATT and CDR2 SNEGSKA (reference sequence). CDR3 size: 11 residues. The V gene lost 8 bases and the J gene lost 4 bases, with 12 bases spanning the gap. The CDR3 sequence is CSTSDRYEQYF. The CDR3 region has the DNA TGCAGTACATCCGACCGGTACGAGCAGTACTTC.

The CDR3 nucleotides read TGTGCCAGCAGTGAAGGTTACAGCGTCCAAGAGACCCAGTACTTC. Its translation is CASSEGYSVQETQYF. The chain has TRBV6-1 and TRBJ2-5; D is ambiguous. Germline CDR1 is MNHNS and CDR2 is SASEGT. The CDR3 has 15 amino acids. V lost 1 base to trimming and J lost 1 base, with 10 bases between them.

This clonotype has just a few counts. The J gene is TRBJ1-5, the V gene TRBV6-6; TRBD1 matches 9 bases. CDR1 is MNHNY, CDR2 SVGAGI, per germline (reference sequence). The CDR3 contains 15 residues. V shed 10 bases, J shed 0 bases, and the junction held 7 bases outside the gene matches. The CDR3 DNA is TGTGCCACCAAGGGACAGGGCGTTAGCAATCAGCCCCAGCATTTT. Amino acid sequence: CATKGQGVSNQPQHF.

This clonotype was seen a handful of times. The V call is TRBV29-1, the J call TRBJ1-2, with 10 nucleotides matching TRBD1. This CDR3 has 13 amino acids. CDR1 and CDR2 from the germline V gene are SQVTM and ANQGSEA. J gave up 3 bases and V 7 bases, and 5 bases lay outside the gene matches. The CDR3: CSAPGTGDYGYTF. The CDR3 nucleotides are TGCAGCGCTCCCGGGACAGGGGACTATGGCTACACCTTC.

With regard to this clonotype: It is unclear where the CDR3 begins or ends on the DNA, so no DNA is shown, and the CDR3 is as TCRdb lists it. The chain has TRBV27 and TRBJ2-5; the table names TRBD1, a call not compared with the DNA. Ends included, the CDR3 has 16 residues. Germline CDR1 is MNHEY and CDR2 is SMNVEV (reference sequence). The CDR3 loop reads CASSFWRGTDQETQYF.

The V gene is TRBV11-2, the J gene TRBJ2-1, with 11 bases fitting TRBD2. The V gene end was trimmed by 5 bases and the J gene end by 2 bases; junction bases not matched to a gene: 5. This CDR3 has 16 residues. Germline V gene data show CDR1 as SGHAT and CDR2 as FQNNGV. CDR3 nucleotide sequence: TGTGCCAGCAGCCTAGCGGGGGGCCCCGCCTACAATGAGCAGTTCTTC. It yields the protein CASSLAGGPAYNEQFF.

This clonotype was recorded a few times. The V call is TRBV6-6, the J call TRBJ2-1, with 8 bases aligning to TRBD2. V lost 7 bases to trimming and J lost 6 bases; unmatched junction nucleotides: 5. Germline CDR1 MNHNY, CDR2 SVGAGI (reference sequence). The CDR3 extends over 13 amino acids. The CDR3 sequence is CASTEGLGNEQFF. For the CDR3, the DNA is TGTGCCAGCACCGAGGGACTAGGCAATGAGCAGTTCTTC.

A single count supports this clonotype. The V and J genes are TRBV6-5 and TRBJ1-2; 7 bases are a match to TRBD1. After removal of 2 bases from V and 7 bases from J, the junction contained 7 bases not matched to a gene. CDR1 MNHEY and CDR2 SVGAGI come from the germline V gene. This CDR3 has 14 residues. Here the CDR3 reads CASSYGNRGSGYTF. CDR3 nucleotides: TGTGCCAGCAGTTACGGCAACAGGGGTTCTGGCTACACCTTC.

On this clonotype itself: Compared with germline, one end of the junction differs, possibly owing to a read error. The genes are TRBV28 and TRBJ2-1; tentative D call: TRBD2 (5 bases). CDR1 MDHEN and CDR2 SYDVKM come from the germline V gene. The CDR3 sequence is 15 residues long. CDR3 protein: CASILSSVSGDEQFF. CDR3 DNA sequence: TGTGCCAGCATTTTATCGTCGGTCAGCGGAGATGAGCAGTTCTTC.

This chain links TRBV4-3 with TRBJ2-1, with 10 bases lining up with TRBD2. Losses at the gene ends were 2 bases for V and 9 bases for J; bases not matched to a gene: 13. Germline V gene lookup returns CDR1 LGHNA and CDR2 YSLEER. CDR3 size: 17 residues. Written as DNA, the CDR3 is TGCGCCAGCAGCCAACCCCCCGGGCTAGCGGGGGACAGTGAGCAGTTCTTC. It encodes CASSQPPGLAGDSEQFF.

J is TRBJ2-7 and V is TRBV9; weak D call: TRBD1 (6 bases). V dropped 4 bases and J dropped 0 bases, with 14 bases sitting between them. The germline gives CDR1 SGDLS, CDR2 YYNGEE. The CDR3 spans 15 residues. CDR3: CASSSGDGSSYEQYF. The CDR3 nucleotides are TGTGCCAGCAGCTCAGGGGACGGCTCCTCCTACGAGCAGTACTTC.

In this sample, this clonotype turned up once. J is TRBJ1-2 and V is TRBV7-9, with no clear D. Trimming removed 4 bases from V and 8 bases from J, with 14 bases in between. The CDR3 is made up of 13 amino acids. Germline CDR1 reads SEHNR; CDR2 reads FQNEAQ (reference sequence). The CDR3 nucleotides are TGTGCCAGCAGCTCGCAGGAAACGGGAGGCTACACCTTC. This sequence encodes CASSSQETGGYTF. The whole variable domain, filled in from reference TRBV7-9 and TRBJ1-2, reads DTGVSQNPRHKITKRGQNVTFRCDPISEHNRLYWYRQTLGQGPEFLTYFQNEAQLEKSRLLSDRFSAERPKGSFSTLEIQRTEQGDSAMYLCASSSQETGGYTFGSGTRLTVV.

The chain joins TRBV20-1 to TRBJ2-3, with a weak D call TRBD1 (6 bases). Germline V gives CDR1 DFQATT, CDR2 SNEGSKA (reference sequence). Trimming took 0 bases from V and 0 from J, leaving 13 bases between them. The CDR3 runs 16 residues. The CDR3, as DNA: TGCAGTGCTAGAGATTTTGGGGGCCCGAGCACAGATACGCAGTATTTT. It is translated as CSARDFGGPSTDTQYF.

This clonotype was recorded only once. The rearrangement uses TRBV7-9 and TRBJ2-5; D call uncertain. CDR1 is SEHNR, CDR2 FQNEAQ, per germline (reference sequence). The CDR3 is made up of 17 amino acids. V gave up 1 base and J gave up 5 bases, with 20 bases separating them. CDR3 sequence reads: CASSLGRRAAFRETQYF. DNA of the CDR3: TGTGCCAGCAGCTTAGGTCGTCGGGCTGCATTCAGGGAGACCCAGTACTTC. The entire variable domain, with the rest obtained from reference TRBV7-9 and TRBJ2-5, is as follows: DTGVSQNPRHKITKRGQNVTFRCDPISEHNRLYWYRQTLGQGPEFLTYFQNEAQLEKSRLLSDRFSAERPKGSFSTLEIQRTEQGDSAMYLCASSLGRRAAFRETQYFGPGTRLLVL.

This clonotype was seen a handful of times. The chain has TRBV6-6 and TRBJ2-5, with 8 bases matching TRBD1. V shed 5 bases, J shed 4 bases, and the junction held 3 bases outside the gene matches. This CDR3 comprises 13 residues. Germline lookup yields CDR1 MNHNY and CDR2 SVGAGI (reference sequence). This CDR3 is CASSDGTGETQYF. In DNA, the CDR3 is TGTGCCAGCAGTGACGGGACAGGAGAGACCCAGTACTTC.